Sequencing of this T cell receptor beta chain was carried out in a study of cytomegalovirus exposure and HLA in healthy donors. Study-wide results and caveats: Researchers reported that three CMV-associated chains were confirmed in vitro as CMV antigen-specific.

Some clones are missing from TCRdb's copy, which holds only in-frame ones; the method was immunoSEQ multiplex PCR. The top ten clones hold almost 1.5% of a sample with fewer than 120,000 clones, over 75% of them seen once. Of note for this clone: Antigen unknown.

With 6 bases removed from V and 4 bases from J, the gap between germline ends came to 16 bases. Germline V gives CDR1 SEHNR, CDR2 FQNEAQ (reference sequence). This CDR3 is built from 15 residues. The receptor comes from a woman younger than 45 in good health and CMV-seropositive. The V gene is TRBV7-9, the J gene TRBJ2-1; tentatively, D is TRBD1 (5 bases). Sequenced material: PBMCs. The CDR3 nucleotides are TGTGCCAGCAGACTGGGGCAGGGAAATTACAATGAGCAGTTCTTC. Protein sequence: CASRLGQGNYNEQFF.